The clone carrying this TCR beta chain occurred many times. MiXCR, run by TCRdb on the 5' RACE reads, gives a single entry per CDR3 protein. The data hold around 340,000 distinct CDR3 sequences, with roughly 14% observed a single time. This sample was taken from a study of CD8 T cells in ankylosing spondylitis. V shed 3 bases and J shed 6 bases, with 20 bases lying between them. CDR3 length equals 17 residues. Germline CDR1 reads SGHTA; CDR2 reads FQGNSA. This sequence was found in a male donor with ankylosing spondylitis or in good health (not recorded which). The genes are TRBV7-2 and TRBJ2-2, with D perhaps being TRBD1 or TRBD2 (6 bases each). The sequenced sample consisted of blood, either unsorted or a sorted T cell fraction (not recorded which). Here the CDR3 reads CASSFNGPRGGSGELFF. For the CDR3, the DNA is TGTGCCAGCAGCTTTAACGGACCCAGAGGGGGGTCCGGGGAGCTGTTTTTT.